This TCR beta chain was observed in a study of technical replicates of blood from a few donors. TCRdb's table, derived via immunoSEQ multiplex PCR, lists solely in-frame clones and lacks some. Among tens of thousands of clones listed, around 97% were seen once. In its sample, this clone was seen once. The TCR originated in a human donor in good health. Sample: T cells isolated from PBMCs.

Here the CDR3 reads CASTGTEDSYEQYF. CDR3 DNA sequence: TGTGCCAGCACCGGGACTGAAGACTCCTACGAGCAGTACTTC. The chain couples TRBV28 to TRBJ2-7, with D tentatively TRBD2 (6 bases). The germline V and J ends were trimmed by 7 bases and 0 bases, with 13 bases remaining between them. Germline V CDR1 and CDR2: MDHEN, SYDVKM. The CDR3 is made up of 14 amino acids.